This T cell receptor beta chain was documented in a study of T cell responses to AZD1222 COVID-19 vaccine. Germline lookup yields CDR1 DFQATT and CDR2 SNEGSKA (reference sequence). Unmatched junction bases numbered 10, after V lost 3 bases and J lost 5 bases. The CDR3 length is 16 residues. This table comes from immunoSEQ multiplex PCR, and its TCRdb copy is limited to in-frame clones, with some not included. The data hold 80,000 to 95,000 clones, with about 78% observed a single time. This sequence was found in an adult in good health. The sequencing here drew on peripheral blood, taken on day 0 of AZD1222 vaccination. The V gene is TRBV20-1, the J gene TRBJ2-5; 12 nucleotides agree with TRBD2. The CDR3: CSASLPSGRARETQYF. In nucleotides, the CDR3 is TGCAGTGCTAGTCTCCCTAGCGGGAGGGCCCGGGAGACCCAGTACTTC.